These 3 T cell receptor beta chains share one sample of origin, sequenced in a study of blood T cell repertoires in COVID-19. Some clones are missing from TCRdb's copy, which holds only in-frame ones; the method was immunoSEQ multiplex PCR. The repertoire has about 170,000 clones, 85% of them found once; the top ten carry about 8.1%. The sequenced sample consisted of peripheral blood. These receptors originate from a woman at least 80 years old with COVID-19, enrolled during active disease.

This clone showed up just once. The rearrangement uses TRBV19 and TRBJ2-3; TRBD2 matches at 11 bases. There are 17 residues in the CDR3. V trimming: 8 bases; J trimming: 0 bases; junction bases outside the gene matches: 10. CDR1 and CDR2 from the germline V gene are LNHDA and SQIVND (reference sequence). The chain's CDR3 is CASSPGLADPSTDTQYF. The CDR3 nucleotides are TGTGCCAGTTCTCCGGGACTAGCGGACCCTAGCACAGATACGCAGTATTTT.

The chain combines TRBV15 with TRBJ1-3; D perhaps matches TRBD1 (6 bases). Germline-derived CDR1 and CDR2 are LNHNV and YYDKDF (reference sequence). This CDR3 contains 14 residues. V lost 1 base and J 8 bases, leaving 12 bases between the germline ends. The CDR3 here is CATSRAQGKDTIYF. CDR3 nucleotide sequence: TGTGCCACCAGCAGAGCACAGGGCAAAGACACCATATATTTT. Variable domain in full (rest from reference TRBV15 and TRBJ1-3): DAMVIQNPRYQVTQFGKPVTLSCSQTLNHNVMYWYQQKSSQAPKLLFHYYDKDFNNEADTPDNFQSRRPNTSFCFLDIRSPGLGDTAMYLCATSRAQGKDTIYFGEGSWLTVV.

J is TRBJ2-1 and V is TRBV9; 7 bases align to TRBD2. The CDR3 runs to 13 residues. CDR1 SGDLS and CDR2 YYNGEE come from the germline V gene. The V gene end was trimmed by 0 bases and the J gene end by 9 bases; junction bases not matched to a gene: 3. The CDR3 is CASSVVGEGEQFF. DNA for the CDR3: TGTGCCAGCAGCGTAGTCGGGGAGGGTGAGCAGTTCTTC.